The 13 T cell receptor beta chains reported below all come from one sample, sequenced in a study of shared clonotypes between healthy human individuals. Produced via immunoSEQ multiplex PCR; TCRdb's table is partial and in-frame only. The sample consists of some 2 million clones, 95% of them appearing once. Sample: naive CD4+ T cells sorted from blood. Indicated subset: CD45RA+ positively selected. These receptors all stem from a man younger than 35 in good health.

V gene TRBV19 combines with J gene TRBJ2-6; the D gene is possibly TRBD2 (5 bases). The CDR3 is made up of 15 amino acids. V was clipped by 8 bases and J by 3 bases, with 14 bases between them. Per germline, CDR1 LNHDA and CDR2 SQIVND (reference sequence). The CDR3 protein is CASRPGELGANVLTF. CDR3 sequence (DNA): TGTGCCAGTCGACCCGGGGAACTTGGGGCCAACGTCCTGACTTTC. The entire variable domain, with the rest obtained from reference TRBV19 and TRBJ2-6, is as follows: DGGITQSPKYLFRKEGQNVTLSCEQNLNHDAMYWYRQDPGQGLRLIYYSQIVNDFQKGDIAEGYSVSREKKESFPLTVTSAQKNPTAFYLCASRPGELGANVLTFGAGSRLTVL.

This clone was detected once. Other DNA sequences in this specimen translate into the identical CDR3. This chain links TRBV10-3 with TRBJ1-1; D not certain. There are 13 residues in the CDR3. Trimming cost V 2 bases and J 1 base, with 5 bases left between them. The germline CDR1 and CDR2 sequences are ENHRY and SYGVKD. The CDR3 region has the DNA TGTGCCATCAGTGAGGTGACGAACACTGAAGCTTTCTTT. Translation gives CAISEVTNTEAFF.

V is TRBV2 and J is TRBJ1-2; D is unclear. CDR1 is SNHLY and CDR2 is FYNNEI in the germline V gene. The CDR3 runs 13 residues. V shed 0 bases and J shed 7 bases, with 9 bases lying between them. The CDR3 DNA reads TGTGCCAGCAGTGAAGCGCGCGTCTTTGGCTACACCTTC. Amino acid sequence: CASSEARVFGYTF.

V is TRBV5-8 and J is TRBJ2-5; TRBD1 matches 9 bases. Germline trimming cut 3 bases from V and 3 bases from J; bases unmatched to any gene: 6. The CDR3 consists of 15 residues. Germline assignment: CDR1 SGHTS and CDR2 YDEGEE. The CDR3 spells CASSSVGTGKETQYF. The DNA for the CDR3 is TGTGCCAGCAGCTCGGTGGGGACAGGGAAAGAGACCCAGTACTTC.

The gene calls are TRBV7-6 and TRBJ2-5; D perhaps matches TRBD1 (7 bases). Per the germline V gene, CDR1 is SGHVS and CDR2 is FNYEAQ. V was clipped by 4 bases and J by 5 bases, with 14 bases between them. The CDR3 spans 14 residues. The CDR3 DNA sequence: TGTGCCAGCAGCTCCCAGGGGGGTGTGGAGACCCAGTACTTC. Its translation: CASSSQGGVETQYF.

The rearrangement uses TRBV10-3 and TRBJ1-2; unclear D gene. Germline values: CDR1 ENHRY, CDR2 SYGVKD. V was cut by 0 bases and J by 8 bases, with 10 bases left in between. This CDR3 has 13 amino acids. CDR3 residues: CAISESLMSGYTF. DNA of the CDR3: TGTGCCATCAGTGAGTCGTTAATGTCCGGCTACACCTTC.

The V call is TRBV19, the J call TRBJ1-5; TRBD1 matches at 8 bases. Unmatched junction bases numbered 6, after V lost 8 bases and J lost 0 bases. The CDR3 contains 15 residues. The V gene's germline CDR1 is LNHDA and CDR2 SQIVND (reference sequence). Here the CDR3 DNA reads TGTGCCAGTCAGAGGACAGGGAGTAGCAATCAGCCCCAGCATTTT. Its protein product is CASQRTGSSNQPQHF.

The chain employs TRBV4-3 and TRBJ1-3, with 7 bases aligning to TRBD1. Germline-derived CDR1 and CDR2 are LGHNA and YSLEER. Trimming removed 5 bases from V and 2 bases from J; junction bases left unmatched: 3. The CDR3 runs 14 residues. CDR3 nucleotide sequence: TGCGCCAGCAGCGCGACAGGGACTGGAAACACCATATATTTT. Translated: CASSATGTGNTIYF.

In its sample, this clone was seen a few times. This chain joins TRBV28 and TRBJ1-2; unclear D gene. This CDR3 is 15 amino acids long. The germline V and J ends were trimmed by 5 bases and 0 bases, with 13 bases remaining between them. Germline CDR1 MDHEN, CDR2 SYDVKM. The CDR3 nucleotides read TGTGCCAGCAGTACACGGGCCACAGCTAACTATGGCTACACCTTC. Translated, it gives CASSTRATANYGYTF.

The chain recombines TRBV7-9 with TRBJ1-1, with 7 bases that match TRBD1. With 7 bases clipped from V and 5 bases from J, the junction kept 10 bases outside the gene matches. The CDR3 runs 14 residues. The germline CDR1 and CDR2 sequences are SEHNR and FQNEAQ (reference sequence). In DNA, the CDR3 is TGTGCCAGCACCGCACAGGGGAGGGGAACTGAAGCTTTCTTT. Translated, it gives CASTAQGRGTEAFF. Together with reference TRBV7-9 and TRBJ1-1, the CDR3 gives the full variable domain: DTGVSQNPRHKITKRGQNVTFRCDPISEHNRLYWYRQTLGQGPEFLTYFQNEAQLEKSRLLSDRFSAERPKGSFSTLEIQRTEQGDSAMYLCASTAQGRGTEAFFGQGTRLTVV.

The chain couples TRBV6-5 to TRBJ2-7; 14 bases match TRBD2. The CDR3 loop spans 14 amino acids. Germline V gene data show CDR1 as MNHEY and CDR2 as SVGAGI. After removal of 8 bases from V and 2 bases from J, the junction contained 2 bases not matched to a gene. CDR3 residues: CASQGLAGAYEQYF. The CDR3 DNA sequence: TGTGCCAGCCAGGGACTAGCGGGGGCCTACGAGCAGTACTTC.

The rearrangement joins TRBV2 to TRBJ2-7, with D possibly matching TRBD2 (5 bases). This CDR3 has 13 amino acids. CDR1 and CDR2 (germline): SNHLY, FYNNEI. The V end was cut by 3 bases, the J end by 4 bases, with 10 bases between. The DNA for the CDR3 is TGTGCCAGCAGTGATAGCGTTAGGTACGAGCAGTACTTC. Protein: CASSDSVRYEQYF.

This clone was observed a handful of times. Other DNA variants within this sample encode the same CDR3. The DNA for the CDR3 is TGTGCCAGCAGCCCTCCGGACAGGGTTGCCGGCTACACCTTC. It yields the protein CASSPPDRVAGYTF. This chain uses TRBV5-4 with TRBJ1-2; TRBD1 aligns across 8 bases. CDR3 length equals 14 residues. Losses at the gene ends were 4 bases for V and 8 bases for J; bases not matched to a gene: 10. The V gene's germline CDR1 is SGHNT and CDR2 YYREEE (reference sequence).